This T cell receptor beta chain was captured in a study of T cell changes during pregnancy in multiple sclerosis. Some clones are missing from TCRdb's copy, which holds only in-frame ones; the method was immunoSEQ multiplex PCR. The sample lists 75,000 to 90,000 clones; around 94% were seen once. Only a few counts were recorded for this clone. This CDR3 region has 14 residues. The germline CDR1 and CDR2 sequences are MNHNY and SVGAGI (reference sequence). Trimming took 4 bases from V and 4 from J, leaving 13 bases between them. This TCR was sampled from a female donor with multiple sclerosis, enrolled in a pregnancy study. The material was CD4+ T cells from peripheral blood mononuclear cells, obtained before pregnancy. This chain links TRBV6-6 with TRBJ1-2; weak D call: TRBD1 (6 bases). Here the CDR3 reads CASSSNRDFYGYTF. In DNA form, the CDR3 reads TGTGCCAGCAGTTCCAACAGGGATTTCTATGGCTACACCTTC.